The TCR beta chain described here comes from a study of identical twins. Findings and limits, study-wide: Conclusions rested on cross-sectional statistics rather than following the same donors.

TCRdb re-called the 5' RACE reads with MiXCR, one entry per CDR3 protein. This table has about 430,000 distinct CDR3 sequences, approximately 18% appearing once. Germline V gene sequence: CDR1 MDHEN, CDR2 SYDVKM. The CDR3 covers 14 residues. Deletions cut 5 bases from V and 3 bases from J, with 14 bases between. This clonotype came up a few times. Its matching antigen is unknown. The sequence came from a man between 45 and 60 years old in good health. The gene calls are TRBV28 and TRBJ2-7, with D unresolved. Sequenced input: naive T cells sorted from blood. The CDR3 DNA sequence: TGTGCCAGCAGTACTGCGGTAGTGAGCTACGAGCAGTACTTC. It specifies CASSTAVVSYEQYF.